This T cell receptor (beta chain) was captured by sequencing in a study of cytomegalovirus exposure and HLA in healthy donors. About the research overall: Out of 350 to 400 genotyped donors, roughly 78% belonged to the Caucasian-associated ancestry cluster.

The PCR had 60 Vbeta and 13 Jbeta primers. Measured with immunoSEQ multiplex PCR; TCRdb has only the in-frame clones, and not every one. The profile shows 150,000 to 250,000 clones, roughly 85% of them singletons. CDR1 LNHDA and CDR2 SQIVND come from the germline V gene (reference sequence). V shed 6 bases and J shed 6 bases, with 14 bases lying between them. This CDR3 has 14 residues. Source material: PBMCs. V and J are TRBV19 and TRBJ1-4; a possible D gene is TRBD1 (5 bases). This sequence was found in a woman aged 30 to 39 in good health and CMV-seropositive. The DNA of the CDR3 is TGTGCCAGTAGGCCTCTAGCGGGGGATGAAAAACTGTTTTTT. This gives the protein CASRPLAGDEKLFF.